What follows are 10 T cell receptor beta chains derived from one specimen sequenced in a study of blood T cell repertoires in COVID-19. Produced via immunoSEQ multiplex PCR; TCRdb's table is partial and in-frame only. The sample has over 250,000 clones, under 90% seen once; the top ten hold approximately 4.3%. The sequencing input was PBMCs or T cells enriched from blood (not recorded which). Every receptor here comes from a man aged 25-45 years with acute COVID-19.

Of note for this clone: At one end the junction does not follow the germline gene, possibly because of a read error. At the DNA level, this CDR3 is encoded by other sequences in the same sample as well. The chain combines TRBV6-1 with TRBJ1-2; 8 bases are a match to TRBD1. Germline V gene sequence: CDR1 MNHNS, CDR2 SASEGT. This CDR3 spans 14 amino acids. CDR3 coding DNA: TGTGCCAGCAGCGAAGGGACAGGTCTATATGGCTACACCTTC. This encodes CASSEGTGLYGYTF.

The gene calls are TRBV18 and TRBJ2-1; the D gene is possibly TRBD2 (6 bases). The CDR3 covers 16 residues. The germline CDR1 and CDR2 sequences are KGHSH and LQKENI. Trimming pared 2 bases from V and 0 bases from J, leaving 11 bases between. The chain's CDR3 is CASSPEAGSSYNEQFF. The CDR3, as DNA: TGTGCCAGCTCACCAGAGGCGGGGAGCTCCTACAATGAGCAGTTCTTC.

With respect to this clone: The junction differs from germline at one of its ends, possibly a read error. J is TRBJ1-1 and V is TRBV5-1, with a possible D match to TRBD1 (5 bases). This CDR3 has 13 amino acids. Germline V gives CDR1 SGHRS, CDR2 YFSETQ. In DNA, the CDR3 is TGTGCCAGCAGCTTGGTAGACACAGGTGAAGCTTTCTTT. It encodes CASSLVDTGEAFF.

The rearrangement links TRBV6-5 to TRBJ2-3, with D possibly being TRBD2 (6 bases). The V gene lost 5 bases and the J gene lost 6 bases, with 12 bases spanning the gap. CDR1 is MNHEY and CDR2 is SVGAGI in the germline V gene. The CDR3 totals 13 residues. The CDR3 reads CASSPGGADTQYF. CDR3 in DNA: TGTGCCAGCAGTCCCGGGGGAGCCGATACGCAGTATTTT.

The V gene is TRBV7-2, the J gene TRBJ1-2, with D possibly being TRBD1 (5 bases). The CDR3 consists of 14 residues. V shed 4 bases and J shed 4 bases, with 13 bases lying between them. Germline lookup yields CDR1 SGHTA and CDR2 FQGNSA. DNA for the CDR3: TGTGCCAGCAGCTCCCGGGGGGGTGGCTATGGCTACACCTTC. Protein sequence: CASSSRGGGYGYTF.

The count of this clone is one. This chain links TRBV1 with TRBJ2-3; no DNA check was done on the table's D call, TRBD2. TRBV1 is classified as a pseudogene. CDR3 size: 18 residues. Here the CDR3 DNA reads TGCACCAGCAACCTGCGCCGGACTAGCGGGACTTACACAGATACGCAGTATTTT. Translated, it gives CTSNLRRTSGTYTDTQYF.

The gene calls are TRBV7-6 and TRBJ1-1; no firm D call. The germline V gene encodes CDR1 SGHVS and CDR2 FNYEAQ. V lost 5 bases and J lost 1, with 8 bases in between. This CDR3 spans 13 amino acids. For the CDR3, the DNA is TGTGCCAGCAGCGGCCAGGAGAACACTGAAGCTTTCTTT. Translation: CASSGQENTEAFF.

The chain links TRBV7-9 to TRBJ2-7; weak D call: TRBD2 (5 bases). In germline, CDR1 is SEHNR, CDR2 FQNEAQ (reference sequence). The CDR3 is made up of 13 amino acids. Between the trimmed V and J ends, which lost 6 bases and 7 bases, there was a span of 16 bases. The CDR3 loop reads CASSLAGVGEQYV. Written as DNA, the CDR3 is TGTGCCAGCAGTCTCGCCGGGGTGGGTGAGCAGTACGTC.

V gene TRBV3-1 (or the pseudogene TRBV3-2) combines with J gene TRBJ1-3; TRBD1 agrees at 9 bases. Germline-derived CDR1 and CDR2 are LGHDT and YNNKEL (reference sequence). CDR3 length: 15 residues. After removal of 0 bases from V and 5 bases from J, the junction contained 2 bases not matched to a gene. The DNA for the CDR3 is TGTGCCAGCAGCCAAGAGGACAGGGGTCGAAACACCATATATTTT. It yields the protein CASSQEDRGRNTIYF.

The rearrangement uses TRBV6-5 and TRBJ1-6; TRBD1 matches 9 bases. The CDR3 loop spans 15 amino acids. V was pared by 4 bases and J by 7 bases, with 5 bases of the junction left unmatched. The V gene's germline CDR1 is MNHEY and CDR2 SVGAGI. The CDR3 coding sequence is TGTGCCAGCAGTTGGGGACAGGGTCGGAATTCACCCCTCCACTTT. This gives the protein CASSWGQGRNSPLHF.